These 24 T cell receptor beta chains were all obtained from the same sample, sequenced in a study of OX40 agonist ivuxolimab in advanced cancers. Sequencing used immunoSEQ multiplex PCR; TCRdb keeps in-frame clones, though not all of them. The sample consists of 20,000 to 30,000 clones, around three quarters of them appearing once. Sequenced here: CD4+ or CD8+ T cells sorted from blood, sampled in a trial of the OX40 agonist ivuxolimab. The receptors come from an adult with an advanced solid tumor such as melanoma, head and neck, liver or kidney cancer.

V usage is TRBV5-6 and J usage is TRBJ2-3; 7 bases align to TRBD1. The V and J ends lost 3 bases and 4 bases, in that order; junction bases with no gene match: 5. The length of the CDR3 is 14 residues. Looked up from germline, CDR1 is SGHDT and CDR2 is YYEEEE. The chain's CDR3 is CASSWRQGADTQYF. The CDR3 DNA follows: TGTGCCAGCAGCTGGAGACAGGGCGCAGATACGCAGTATTTT.

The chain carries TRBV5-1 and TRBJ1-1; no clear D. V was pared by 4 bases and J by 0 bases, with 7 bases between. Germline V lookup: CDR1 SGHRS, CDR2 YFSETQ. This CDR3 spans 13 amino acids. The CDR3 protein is CASSRTMNTEAFF. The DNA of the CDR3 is TGCGCCAGCAGCCGCACTATGAACACTGAAGCTTTCTTT.

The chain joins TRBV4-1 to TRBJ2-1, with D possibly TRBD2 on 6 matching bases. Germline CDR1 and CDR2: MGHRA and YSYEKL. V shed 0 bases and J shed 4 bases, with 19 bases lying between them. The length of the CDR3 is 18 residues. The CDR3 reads CASSQDLGSSGLYNEQFF. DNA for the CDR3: TGCGCCAGCAGCCAAGATCTAGGTAGCAGCGGGCTATACAATGAGCAGTTCTTC.

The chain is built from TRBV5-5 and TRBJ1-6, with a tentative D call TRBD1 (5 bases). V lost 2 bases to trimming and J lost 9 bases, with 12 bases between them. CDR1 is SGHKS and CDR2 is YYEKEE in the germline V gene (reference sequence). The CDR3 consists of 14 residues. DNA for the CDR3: TGTGCCAGCAGCTTTAGCAGGGAAAGTTCACCCCTCCACTTT. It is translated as CASSFSRESSPLHF.

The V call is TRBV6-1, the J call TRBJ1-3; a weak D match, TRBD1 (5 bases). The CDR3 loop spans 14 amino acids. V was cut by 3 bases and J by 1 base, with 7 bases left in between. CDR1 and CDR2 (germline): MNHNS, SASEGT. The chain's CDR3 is CASSDGGSGNTIYF. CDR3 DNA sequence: TGTGCCAGCAGTGACGGGGGATCTGGAAACACCATATATTTT.

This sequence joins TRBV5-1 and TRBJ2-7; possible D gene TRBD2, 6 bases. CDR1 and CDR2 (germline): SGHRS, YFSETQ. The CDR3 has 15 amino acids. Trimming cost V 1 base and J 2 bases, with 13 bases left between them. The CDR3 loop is CASSLLGLPTYEQYF. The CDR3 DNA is TGCGCCAGCAGCTTGTTGGGACTCCCGACCTACGAGCAGTACTTC. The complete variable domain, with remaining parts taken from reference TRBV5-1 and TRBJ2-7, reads KAGVTQTPRYLIKTRGQQVTLSCSPISGHRSVSWYQQTPGQGLQFLFEYFSETQRNKGNFPGRFSGRQFSNSRSEMNVSTLELGDSALYLCASSLLGLPTYEQYFGPGTRLTVT.

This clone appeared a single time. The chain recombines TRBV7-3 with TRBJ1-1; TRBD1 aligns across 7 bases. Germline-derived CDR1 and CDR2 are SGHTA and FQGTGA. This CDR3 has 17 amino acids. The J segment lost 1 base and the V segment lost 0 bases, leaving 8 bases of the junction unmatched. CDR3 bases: TGTGCCAGCAGCTTAACAAGACAGGGCGTCGGGAACACTGAAGCTTTCTTT. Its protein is CASSLTRQGVGNTEAFF.

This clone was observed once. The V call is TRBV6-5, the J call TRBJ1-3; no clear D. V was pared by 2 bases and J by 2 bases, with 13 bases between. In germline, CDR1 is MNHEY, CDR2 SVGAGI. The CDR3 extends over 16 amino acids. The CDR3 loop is CASSYESVEPGNTIYF. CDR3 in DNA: TGTGCCAGCAGTTACGAGTCAGTCGAGCCTGGAAACACCATATATTTT.

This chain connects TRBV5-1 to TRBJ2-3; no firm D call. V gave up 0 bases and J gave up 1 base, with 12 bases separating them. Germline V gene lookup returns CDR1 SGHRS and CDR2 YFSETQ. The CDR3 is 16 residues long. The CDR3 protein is CASSLAPQAGTDTQYF. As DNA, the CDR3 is TGCGCCAGCAGCTTGGCCCCCCAGGCGGGCACAGATACGCAGTATTTT.

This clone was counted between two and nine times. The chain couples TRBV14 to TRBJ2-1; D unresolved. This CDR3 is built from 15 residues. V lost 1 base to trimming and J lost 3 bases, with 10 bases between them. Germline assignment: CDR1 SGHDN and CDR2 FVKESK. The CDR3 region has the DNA TGTGCCAGCAGCCAAGGACCTCGGAACTACAATGAGCAGTTCTTC. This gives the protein CASSQGPRNYNEQFF.

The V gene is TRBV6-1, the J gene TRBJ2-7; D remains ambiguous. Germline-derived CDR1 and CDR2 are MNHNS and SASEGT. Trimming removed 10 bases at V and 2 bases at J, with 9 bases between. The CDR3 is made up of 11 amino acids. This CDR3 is CATTVAYEQYF. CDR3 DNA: TGTGCCACCACCGTGGCCTACGAGCAGTACTTC.

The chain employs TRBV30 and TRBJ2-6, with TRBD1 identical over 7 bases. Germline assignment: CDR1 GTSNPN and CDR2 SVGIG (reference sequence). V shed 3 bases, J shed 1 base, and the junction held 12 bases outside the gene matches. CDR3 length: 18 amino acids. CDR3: CAWSFGDRHNSGANVLTF. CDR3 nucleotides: TGTGCCTGGAGCTTCGGGGACAGACACAATTCTGGGGCCAACGTCCTGACTTTC.

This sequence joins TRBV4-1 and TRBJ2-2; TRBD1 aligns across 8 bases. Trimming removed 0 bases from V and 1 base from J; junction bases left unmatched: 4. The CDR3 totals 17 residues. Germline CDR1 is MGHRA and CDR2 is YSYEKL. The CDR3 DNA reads TGCGCCAGCAGCCAAGATGGACAGGGTGGGAACACCGGGGAGCTGTTTTTT. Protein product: CASSQDGQGGNTGELFF.

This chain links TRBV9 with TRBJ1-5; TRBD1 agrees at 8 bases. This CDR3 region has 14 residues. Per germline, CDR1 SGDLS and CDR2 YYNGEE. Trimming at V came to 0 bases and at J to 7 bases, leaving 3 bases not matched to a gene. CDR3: CASSVGQGRQPQHF. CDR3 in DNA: TGTGCCAGCAGCGTAGGACAGGGGCGACAGCCCCAGCATTTT.

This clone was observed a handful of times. The CDR3 DNA reads as TGTGCCAGTAGTATAGGAAGTAGCAATCAGCCCCAGCATTTT. It translates to CASSIGSSNQPQHF. The V and J genes are TRBV19 and TRBJ1-5, with no clear D. V lost 1 base, J lost 0 bases, and 4 bases lay in between. This CDR3 comprises 14 residues. The germline V gene encodes CDR1 LNHDA and CDR2 SQIVND (reference sequence).

As DNA, the CDR3 is TGTGCCAGCAGCTTAGGCGCCGGGACTAGCGGGTGGGATACGCAGTATTTT. This gives the protein CASSLGAGTSGWDTQYF. The V gene is TRBV11-2, the J gene TRBJ2-3, with TRBD2 identical over 12 bases. The CDR3 totals 17 residues. Germline V lookup: CDR1 SGHAT, CDR2 FQNNGV. V gave up 1 base and J gave up 6 bases; unmatched junction bases: 8.

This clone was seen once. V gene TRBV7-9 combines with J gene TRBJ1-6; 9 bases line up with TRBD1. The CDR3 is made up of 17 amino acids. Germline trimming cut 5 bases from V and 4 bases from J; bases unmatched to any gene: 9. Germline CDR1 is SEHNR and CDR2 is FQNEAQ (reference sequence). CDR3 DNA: TGTGCCAGCAGCGCCGACAGGGGGGATTCTTATAATTCACCCCTCCACTTT. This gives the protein CASSADRGDSYNSPLHF.

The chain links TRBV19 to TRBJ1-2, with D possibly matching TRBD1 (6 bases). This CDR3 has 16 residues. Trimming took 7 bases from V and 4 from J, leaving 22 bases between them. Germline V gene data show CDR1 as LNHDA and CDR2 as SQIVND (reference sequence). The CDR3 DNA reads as TGTGCCAGTAACAACCCGACAGGATCAGGTACCTATGGCTACACCTTC. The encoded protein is CASNNPTGSGTYGYTF.

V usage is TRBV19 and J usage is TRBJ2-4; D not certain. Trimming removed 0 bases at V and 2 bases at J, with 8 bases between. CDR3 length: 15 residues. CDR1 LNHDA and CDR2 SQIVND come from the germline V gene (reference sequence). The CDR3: CASSIDHAPKNIQYF. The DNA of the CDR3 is TGTGCCAGTAGTATAGATCACGCCCCCAAAAACATTCAGTACTTC.

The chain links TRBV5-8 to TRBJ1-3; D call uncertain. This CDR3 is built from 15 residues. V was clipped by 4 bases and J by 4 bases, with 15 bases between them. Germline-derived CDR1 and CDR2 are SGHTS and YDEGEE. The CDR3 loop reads CASSPFGRRGNTIYF. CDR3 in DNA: TGTGCCAGCAGCCCCTTTGGAAGGAGGGGAAACACCATATATTTT.

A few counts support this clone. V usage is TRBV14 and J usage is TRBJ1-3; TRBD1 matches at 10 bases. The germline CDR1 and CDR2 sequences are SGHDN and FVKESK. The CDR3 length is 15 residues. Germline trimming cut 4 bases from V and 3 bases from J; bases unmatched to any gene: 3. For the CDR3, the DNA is TGTGCCAGCAGCCCGGGACAGGGGTATGGAAACACCATATATTTT. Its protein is CASSPGQGYGNTIYF.

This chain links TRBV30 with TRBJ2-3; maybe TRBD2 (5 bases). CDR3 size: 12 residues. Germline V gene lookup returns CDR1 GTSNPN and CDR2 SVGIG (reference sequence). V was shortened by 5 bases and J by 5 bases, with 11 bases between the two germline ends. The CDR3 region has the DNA TGTGCCTGGGAACATGGAGGAGATACGCAGTATTTT. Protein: CAWEHGGDTQYF.

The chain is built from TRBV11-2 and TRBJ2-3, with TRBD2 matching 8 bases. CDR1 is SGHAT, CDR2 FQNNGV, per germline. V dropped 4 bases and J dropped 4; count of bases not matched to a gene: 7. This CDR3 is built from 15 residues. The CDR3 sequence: CASSSRGGLSDTQYF. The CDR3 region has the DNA TGTGCCAGCAGCTCCCGGGGGGGCCTTTCAGATACGCAGTATTTT.

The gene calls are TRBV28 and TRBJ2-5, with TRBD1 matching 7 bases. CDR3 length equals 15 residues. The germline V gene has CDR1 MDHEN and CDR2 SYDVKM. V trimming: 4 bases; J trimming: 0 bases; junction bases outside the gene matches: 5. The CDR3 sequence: CASSSPGTDQETQYF. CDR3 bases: TGTGCCAGCAGTTCACCGGGGACAGACCAAGAGACCCAGTACTTC.